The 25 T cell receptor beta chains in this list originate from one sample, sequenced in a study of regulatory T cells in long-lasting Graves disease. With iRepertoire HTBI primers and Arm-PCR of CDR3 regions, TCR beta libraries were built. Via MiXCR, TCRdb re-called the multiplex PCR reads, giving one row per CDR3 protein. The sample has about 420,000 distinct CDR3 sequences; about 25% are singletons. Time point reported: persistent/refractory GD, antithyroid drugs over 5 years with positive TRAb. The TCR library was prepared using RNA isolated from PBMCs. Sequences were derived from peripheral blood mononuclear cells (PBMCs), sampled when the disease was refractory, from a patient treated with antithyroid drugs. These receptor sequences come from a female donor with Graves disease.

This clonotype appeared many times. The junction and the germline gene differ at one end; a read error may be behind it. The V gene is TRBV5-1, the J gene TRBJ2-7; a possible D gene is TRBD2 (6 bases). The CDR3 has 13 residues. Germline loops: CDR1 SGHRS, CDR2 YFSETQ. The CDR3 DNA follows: TGTGCCAGCAGTCTTAGCGGAAACTACGAGCAGTACTTC. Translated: CASSLSGNYEQYF.

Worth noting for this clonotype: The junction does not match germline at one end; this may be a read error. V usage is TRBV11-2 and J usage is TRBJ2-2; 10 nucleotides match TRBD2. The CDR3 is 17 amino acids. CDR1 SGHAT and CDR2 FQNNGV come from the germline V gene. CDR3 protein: CASCFPLAGINTGELFF. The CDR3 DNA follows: TGTGCCAGCTGCTTCCCACTAGCGGGGATTAACACCGGGGAGCTGTTTTTT.

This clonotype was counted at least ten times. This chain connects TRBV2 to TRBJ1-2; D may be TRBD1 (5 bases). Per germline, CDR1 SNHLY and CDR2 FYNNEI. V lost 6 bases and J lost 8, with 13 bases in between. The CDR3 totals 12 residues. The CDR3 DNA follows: TGTGCCAGCAGGCCCCAGGGCGCCGGCTACACCTTC. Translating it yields CASRPQGAGYTF. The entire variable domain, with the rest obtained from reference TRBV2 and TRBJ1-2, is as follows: EPEVTQTPSHQVTQMGQEVILRCVPISNHLYFYWYRQILGQKVEFLVSFYNNEISEKSEIFDDQFSVERPDGSNFTLKIRSTKLEDSAMYFCASRPQGAGYTFGSGTRLTVV.

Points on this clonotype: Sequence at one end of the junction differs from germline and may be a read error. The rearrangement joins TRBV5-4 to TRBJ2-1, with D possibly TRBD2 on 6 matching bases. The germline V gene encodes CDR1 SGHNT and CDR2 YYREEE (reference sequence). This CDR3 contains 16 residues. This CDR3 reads CASNLRASAAGREQFF. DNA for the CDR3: TGTGCCAGCAACTTGCGTGCTAGCGCCGCGGGTCGTGAGCAGTTCTTC. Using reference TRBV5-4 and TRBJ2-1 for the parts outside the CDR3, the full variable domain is ETGVTQSPTHLIKTRGQQVTLRCSSQSGHNTVSWYQQALGQGPQFIFQYYREEENGRGNFPPRFSGLQFPNYSSELNVNALELDDSALYLCASNLRASAAGREQFFGPGTRLTVL.

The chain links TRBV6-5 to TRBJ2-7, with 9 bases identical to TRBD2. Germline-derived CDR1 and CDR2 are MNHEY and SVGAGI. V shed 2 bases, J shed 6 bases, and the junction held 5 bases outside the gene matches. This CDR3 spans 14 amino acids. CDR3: CASSYDLAGSEQYF. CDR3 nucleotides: TGTGCCAGCAGTTACGACCTAGCGGGAAGCGAGCAGTACTTC.

CDR3 in amino acids: CSARVGQGNQPQHF. CDR3 bases: TGCAGTGCTAGAGTGGGACAGGGTAATCAGCCCCAGCATTTT. The chain combines TRBV20-1 with TRBJ1-5; TRBD1 agrees at 9 bases. The germline V gene has CDR1 DFQATT and CDR2 SNEGSKA (reference sequence). J lost 4 bases, V lost 1 base, and 2 bases had no gene match. This CDR3 is built from 14 residues.

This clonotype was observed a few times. CDR3 in DNA: TGTGCCAGCAGTTACGCGGGGGGGGAACAACTAGCGGGACGAGGGGAGCTGTTTTTT. This gives the protein CASSYAGGEQLAGRGELFF. The chain recombines TRBV6-2 or TRBV6-3 with TRBJ2-2; 10 bases map to TRBD2. The CDR3 contains 19 residues. V trimming: 2 bases; J trimming: 8 bases; junction bases outside the gene matches: 17. CDR1 and CDR2 from the germline V gene are MNHEY and SVGEGT.

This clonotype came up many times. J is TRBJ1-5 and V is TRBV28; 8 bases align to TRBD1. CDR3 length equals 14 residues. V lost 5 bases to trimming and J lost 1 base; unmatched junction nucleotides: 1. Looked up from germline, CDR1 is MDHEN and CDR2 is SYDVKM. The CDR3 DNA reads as TGTGCCAGCAGTAACAGGGGGAGCAATCAGCCCCAGCATTTT. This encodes CASSNRGSNQPQHF.

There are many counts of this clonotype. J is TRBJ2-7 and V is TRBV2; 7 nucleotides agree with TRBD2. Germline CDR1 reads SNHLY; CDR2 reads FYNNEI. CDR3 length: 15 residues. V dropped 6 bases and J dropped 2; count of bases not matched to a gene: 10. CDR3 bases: TGTGCCAGCAGCCCTTTGGGCGGGAGTCCCTACGAGCAGTACTTC. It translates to CASSPLGGSPYEQYF.

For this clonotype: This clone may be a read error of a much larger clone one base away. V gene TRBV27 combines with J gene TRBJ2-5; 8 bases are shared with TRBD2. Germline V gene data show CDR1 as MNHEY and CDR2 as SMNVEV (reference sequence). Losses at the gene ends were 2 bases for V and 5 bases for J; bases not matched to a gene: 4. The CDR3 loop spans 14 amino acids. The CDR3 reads CASSLMTSDETQYF. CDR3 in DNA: TGTGCCAGCAGTTTAATGACTAGCGACGAGACCCAGTACTTC.

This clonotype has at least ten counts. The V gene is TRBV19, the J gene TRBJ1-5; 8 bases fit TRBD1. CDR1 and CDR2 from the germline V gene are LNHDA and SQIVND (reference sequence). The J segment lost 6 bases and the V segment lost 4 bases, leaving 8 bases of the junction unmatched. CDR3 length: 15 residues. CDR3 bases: TGTGCCAGTAGTAATGGGGCAGGGGGCGGTCAGCCCCAGCATTTT. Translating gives CASSNGAGGGQPQHF.

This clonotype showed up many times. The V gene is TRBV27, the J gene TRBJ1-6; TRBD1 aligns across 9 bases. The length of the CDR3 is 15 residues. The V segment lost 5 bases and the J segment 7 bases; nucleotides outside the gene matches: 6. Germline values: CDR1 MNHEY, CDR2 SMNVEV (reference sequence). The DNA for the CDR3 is TGTGCCAGCAGTGATCCGGGACAGGGAAATTCACCCCTCCACTTT. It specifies CASSDPGQGNSPLHF.

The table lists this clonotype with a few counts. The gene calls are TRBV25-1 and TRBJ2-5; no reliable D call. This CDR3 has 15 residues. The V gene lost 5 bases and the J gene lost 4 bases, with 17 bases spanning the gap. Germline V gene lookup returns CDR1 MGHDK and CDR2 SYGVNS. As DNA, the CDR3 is TGTGCCAGCAGTAGCATCTTAATCTCGGGAGAGACCCAGTACTTC. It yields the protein CASSSILISGETQYF.

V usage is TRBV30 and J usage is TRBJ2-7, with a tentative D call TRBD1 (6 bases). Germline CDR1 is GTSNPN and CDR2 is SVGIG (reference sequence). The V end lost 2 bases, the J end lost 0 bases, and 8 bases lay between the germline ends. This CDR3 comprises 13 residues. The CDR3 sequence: CAWSRDTSYEQYF. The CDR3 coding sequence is TGTGCCTGGAGTAGGGACACCTCCTACGAGCAGTACTTC.

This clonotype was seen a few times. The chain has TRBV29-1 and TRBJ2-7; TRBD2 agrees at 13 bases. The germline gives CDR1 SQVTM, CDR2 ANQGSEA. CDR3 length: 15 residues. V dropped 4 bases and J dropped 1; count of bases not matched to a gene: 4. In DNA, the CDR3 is TGCAGCGTTGGGACTAGCGGGAGTTCTTCCTACGAGCAGTACTTC. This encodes CSVGTSGSSSYEQYF.

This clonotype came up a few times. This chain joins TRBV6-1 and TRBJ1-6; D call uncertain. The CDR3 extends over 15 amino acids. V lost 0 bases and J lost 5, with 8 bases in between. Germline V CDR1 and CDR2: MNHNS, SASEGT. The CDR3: CASSEAGLHNSPLHF. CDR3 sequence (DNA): TGTGCCAGCAGTGAAGCAGGGTTGCATAATTCACCCCTCCACTTT.

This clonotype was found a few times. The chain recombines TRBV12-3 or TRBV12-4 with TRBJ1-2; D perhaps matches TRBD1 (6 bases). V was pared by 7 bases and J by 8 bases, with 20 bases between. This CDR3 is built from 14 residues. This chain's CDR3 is CASTKGGLKSGYTF. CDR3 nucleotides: TGTGCCAGCACCAAAGGGGGTTTGAAAAGCGGCTACACCTTC.

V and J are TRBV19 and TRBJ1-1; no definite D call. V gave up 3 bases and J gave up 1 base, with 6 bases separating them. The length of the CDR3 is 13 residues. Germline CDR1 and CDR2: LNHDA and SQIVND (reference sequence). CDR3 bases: TGTGCCAGTAGTATGGAGGGGAACACTGAAGCTTTCTTT. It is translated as CASSMEGNTEAFF.

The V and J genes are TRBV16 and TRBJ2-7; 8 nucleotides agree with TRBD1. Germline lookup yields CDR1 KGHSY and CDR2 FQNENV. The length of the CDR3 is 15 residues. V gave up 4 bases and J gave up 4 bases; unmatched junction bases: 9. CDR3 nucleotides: TGTGCCAGCAGCCGGGGACAGGTTAGTTCTTACGAGCAGTACTTC. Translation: CASSRGQVSSYEQYF.

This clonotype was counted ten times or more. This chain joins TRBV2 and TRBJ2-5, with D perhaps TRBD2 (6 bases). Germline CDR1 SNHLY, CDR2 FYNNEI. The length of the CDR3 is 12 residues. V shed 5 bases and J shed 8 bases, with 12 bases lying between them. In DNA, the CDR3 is TGTGCCAGCAGTCCCGGGACTCCCACCCAGTACTTC. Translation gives CASSPGTPTQYF.

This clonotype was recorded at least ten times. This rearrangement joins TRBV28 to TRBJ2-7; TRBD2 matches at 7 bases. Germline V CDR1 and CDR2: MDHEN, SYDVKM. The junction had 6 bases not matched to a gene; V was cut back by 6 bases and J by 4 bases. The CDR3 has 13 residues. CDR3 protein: CASRPAGLYEQYF. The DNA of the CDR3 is TGTGCCAGCAGGCCAGCGGGATTGTACGAGCAGTACTTC.

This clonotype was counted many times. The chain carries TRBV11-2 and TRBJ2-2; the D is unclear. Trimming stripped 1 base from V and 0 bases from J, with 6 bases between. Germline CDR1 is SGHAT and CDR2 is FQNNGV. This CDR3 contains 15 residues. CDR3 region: CASSLAAANTGELFF. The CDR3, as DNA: TGTGCCAGCAGCTTAGCGGCAGCGAACACCGGGGAGCTGTTTTTT.

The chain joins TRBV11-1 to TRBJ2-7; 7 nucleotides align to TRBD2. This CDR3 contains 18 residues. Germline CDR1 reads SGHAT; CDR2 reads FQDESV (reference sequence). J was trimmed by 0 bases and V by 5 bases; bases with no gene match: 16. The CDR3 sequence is CASSQGRGASGSSYEQYF. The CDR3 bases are TGTGCCAGCAGCCAAGGGCGAGGGGCTAGCGGCAGCTCCTACGAGCAGTACTTC.

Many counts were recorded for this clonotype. CDR3 sequence: CASSSLTGQGLAKNIQYF. CDR3 nucleotide sequence: TGTGCCAGCAGCTCGCTGACTGGACAGGGCCTTGCCAAAAACATTCAGTACTTC. The chain links TRBV11-2 to TRBJ2-4, with 8 bases fitting TRBD1. The CDR3 is made up of 18 amino acids. CDR1 and CDR2 (germline): SGHAT, FQNNGV. With 4 bases clipped from V and 1 base from J, the junction kept 12 bases outside the gene matches.

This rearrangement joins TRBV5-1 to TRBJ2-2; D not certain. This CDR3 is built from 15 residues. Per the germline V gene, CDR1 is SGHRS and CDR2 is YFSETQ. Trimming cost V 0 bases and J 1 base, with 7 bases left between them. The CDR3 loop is CASSLEPLNTGELFF. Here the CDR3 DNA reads TGCGCCAGCAGCTTGGAACCCCTGAACACCGGGGAGCTGTTTTTT.